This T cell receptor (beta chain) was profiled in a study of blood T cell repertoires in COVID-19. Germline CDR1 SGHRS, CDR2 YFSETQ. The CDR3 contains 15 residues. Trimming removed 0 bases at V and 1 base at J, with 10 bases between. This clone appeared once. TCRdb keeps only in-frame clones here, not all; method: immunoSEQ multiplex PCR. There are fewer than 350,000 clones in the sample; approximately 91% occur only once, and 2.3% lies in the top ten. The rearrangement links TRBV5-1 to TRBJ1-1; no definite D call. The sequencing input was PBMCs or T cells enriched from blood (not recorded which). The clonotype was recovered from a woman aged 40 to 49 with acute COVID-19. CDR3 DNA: TGCGCCAGCAGCTTGGCTCCAGCGGGGAACACTGAAGCTTTCTTT. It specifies CASSLAPAGNTEAFF.